This TCR beta chain is from a study of CD8+CD57+ T cells in acquired aplastic anemia. Study in general: On average, sorted CD4+ and CD8+ cells gave 3.2 ug of DNA. Study-wide results and limits: Patients showed no significant difference from controls in CD8+ Simpson's diversity. Both patients and controls carried the same twenty-nine CD8+ CDR3 sequences.

This clonotype was found many times. What it recognizes is unknown. The CDR3 has 17 residues. Trimming shortened V by 2 bases and J by 3 bases, and 21 bases separated the two germline ends. CDR1 is SGHRS and CDR2 is YFSETQ in the germline V gene. The TCR beta profiling, which covered VDJ combination and CDR3 sequence, was carried out using genomic DNA as the template. TCRdb re-analysed the reads in MiXCR, keeping a single row per CDR3 protein. The sample lists approximately 180,000 distinct CDR3 sequences, roughly 60% seen once, with roughly 46% in the top ten. CD8+CD57+ cell expansion had been shown by flow cytometry in patients chosen for sequencing. Every patient had severe acquired aplastic anemia.

The chain carries TRBV5-1 and TRBJ2-7, with D possibly being TRBD1 (5 bases). The sample consisted of sorted CD4+, CD8+, or CD8+CD57+ T cells (not recorded which) from PBMCs. The receptor comes from a human donor with aplastic anemia. This chain's CDR3 is CASSFGWGGQGNYEQYF. DNA of the CDR3: TGCGCCAGCAGCTTCGGTTGGGGTGGGCAGGGAAACTACGAGCAGTACTTC.